The present T cell receptor beta chain was sequenced within a study of response to subunit inactivated influenza vaccine. With 7 bases removed from V and 6 bases from J, the gap between germline ends came to 10 bases. The CDR3 runs to 11 residues. Germline lookup yields CDR1 MNHEY and CDR2 SVGEGT. This clonotype was picked up a small number of times. Each CDR3 protein is one row after TCRdb ran MiXCR on the RT-PCR reads. The sample holds some 540,000 distinct CDR3 sequences, roughly a quarter seen once. This sample also appeared in a second study, on T cells expressing NK-cell markers. According to that study: A 5'RACE template switching approach incorporating UMIs was used to make TCR beta cDNA. Seven donors tested HCMV-seropositive and one tested seronegative among the eight sequenced. Six of the donors carried dominant NKG2C+ clonotypes that took up roughly 1.0-8% of their CD8+ T cells. These clonotypes also led the CD3+CD56-NKG2C+ fraction in a few donors. Expanded NKG2C+ T cell clones were not confirmed as HCMV-specific.

The clonotype originates from a man aged 45 to 65 who received an inactivated influenza vaccine. This chain connects TRBV6-2 or TRBV6-3 to TRBJ2-7; D ambiguous. The sample was CD4+ T cells sorted from PBMCs, taken roughly 12 days after vaccination. The CDR3 region is CASNQGPEQYF. CDR3 bases: TGTGCCAGCAACCAAGGGCCCGAGCAGTACTTC.